These T cell receptor beta chains were read from a single sample in a study of blood T cells in healthy people across ages. MiXCR was run by TCRdb on the 5' RACE reads, yielding one entry per CDR3 protein. The sample carries about 1.8 million distinct CDR3 sequences, roughly 50% recorded once. Sequencing used blood. The origin of the receptors is a woman aged 40-49 years in good health. The CDR3 runs from the conserved cysteine through the conserved F or W. Each record gives: J gene, V gene, CDR3 length, D gene, CDR3 protein. D genes are given only for firm matches.

j_gene: TRBJ2-1
v_gene: TRBV5-5
len: 16
d_gene: NA
CDR3aa: CASSSRMWGARDEQFF

j_gene: NA
v_gene: TRBV20-1
len: 13
d_gene: TRBD1
CDR3aa: CSAIRGPTYEQYF

j_gene: TRBJ2-1
v_gene: TRBV28
len: 13
d_gene: TRBD2
CDR3aa: CASNSGGRNEQFF

j_gene: TRBJ2-3
v_gene: TRBV27
len: 14
d_gene: NA
CDR3aa: CASSLGRLTDTQYF

j_gene: TRBJ2-1
v_gene: TRBV4-1
len: 17
d_gene: NA
CDR3aa: CASSQESITARDNEQFF

j_gene: TRBJ2-4
v_gene: TRBV14
len: 15
d_gene: NA
CDR3aa: CASSRTADRKNIQYF

j_gene: TRBJ2-5
v_gene: TRBV11-3
len: 12
d_gene: NA
CDR3aa: CASSLAQGPQYF

j_gene: TRBJ1-2
v_gene: TRBV28
len: 15
d_gene: NA
CDR3aa: CASTVGGSTNYGYTF

j_gene: TRBJ2-5
v_gene: TRBV13
len: 17
d_gene: NA
CDR3aa: CASSPYNDQGGRETQYF

j_gene: TRBJ2-7
v_gene: TRBV5-1
len: 18
d_gene: TRBD2
CDR3aa: CASSLRLAGSETTYEQYF

j_gene: TRBJ1-1
v_gene: TRBV2
len: 13
d_gene: NA
CDR3aa: CASREPGFTEAFF

j_gene: TRBJ2-4
v_gene: TRBV2
len: 17
d_gene: NA
CDR3aa: CASSEQGWTSSENIQYF

j_gene: TRBJ2-1
v_gene: TRBV27
len: 18
d_gene: TRBD1
CDR3aa: CASKPPGQDSYSYNEQFF

j_gene: TRBJ2-7
v_gene: TRBV5-6
len: 16
d_gene: NA
CDR3aa: CASSRNGPASMGEQYF

j_gene: TRBJ1-2
v_gene: TRBV7-9
len: 15
d_gene: TRBD1
CDR3aa: CASSYASGQAYGYTF

j_gene: TRBJ2-7
v_gene: TRBV5-1
len: 15
d_gene: TRBD2
CDR3aa: CASSFQRGGQYEQYF

j_gene: TRBJ1-5
v_gene: TRBV28
len: 13
d_gene: NA
CDR3aa: CASRGRADQPQHF

j_gene: NA
v_gene: TRBV9
len: 16
d_gene: NA
CDR3aa: CASSAVQGGGLETQYF

j_gene: TRBJ1-2
v_gene: TRBV15
len: 14
d_gene: TRBD1
CDR3aa: CATSGNRGNYGYTF

j_gene: TRBJ1-2
v_gene: TRBV11-1
len: 15
d_gene: NA
CDR3aa: CASSLNPSGRYGYTF

j_gene: TRBJ2-3
v_gene: TRBV5-6
len: 17
d_gene: TRBD2
CDR3aa: CASSFGMSGTRTDTQYF

j_gene: TRBJ1-5
v_gene: TRBV6-6
len: 15
d_gene: NA
CDR3aa: CASSHVAERGQPQHF

j_gene: TRBJ1-5
v_gene: TRBV20-1
len: 16
d_gene: TRBD1
CDR3aa: CSASGQGGIRNQPQHF

j_gene: TRBJ2-3
v_gene: TRBV27
len: 12
d_gene: NA
CDR3aa: CASSSRRDTQYF